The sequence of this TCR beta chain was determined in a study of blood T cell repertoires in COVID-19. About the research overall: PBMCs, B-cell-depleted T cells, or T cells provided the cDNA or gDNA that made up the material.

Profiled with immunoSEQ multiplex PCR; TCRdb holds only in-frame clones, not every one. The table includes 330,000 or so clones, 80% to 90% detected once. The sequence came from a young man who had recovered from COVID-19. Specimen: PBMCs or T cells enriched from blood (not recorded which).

The DNA for the CDR3 is TGTGCCAGCAGCCACGTTCAGGGTCGCTATGGCTACACCTTC. Protein product: CASSHVQGRYGYTF. The genes are TRBV14 and TRBJ1-2, with a weak D call TRBD1 (5 bases). This CDR3 has 14 residues. Trimming took 3 bases from V and 4 from J, leaving 12 bases between them. CDR1 SGHDN and CDR2 FVKESK come from the germline V gene. Based on the CDR3 plus reference TRBV14 and TRBJ1-2, the full variable domain is EAGVTQFPSHSVIEKGQTVTLRCDPISGHDNLYWYRRVMGKEIKFLLHFVKESKQDESGMPNNRFLAERTGGTYSTLKVQPAELEDSGVYFCASSHVQGRYGYTFGSGTRLTVV.